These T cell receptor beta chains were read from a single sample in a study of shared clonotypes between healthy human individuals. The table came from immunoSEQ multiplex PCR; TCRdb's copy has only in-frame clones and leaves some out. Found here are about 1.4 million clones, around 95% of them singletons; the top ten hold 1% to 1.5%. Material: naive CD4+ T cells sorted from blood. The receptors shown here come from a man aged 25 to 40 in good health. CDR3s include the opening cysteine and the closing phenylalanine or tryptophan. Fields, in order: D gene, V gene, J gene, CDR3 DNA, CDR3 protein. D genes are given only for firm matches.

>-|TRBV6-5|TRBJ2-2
TGTGCCAGCAGTTCCCAAGGTCCCAGAACCACCGGGGAGCTGTTTTTT
CASSSQGPRTTGELFF
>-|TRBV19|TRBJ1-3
TGTGCCAGTAGAGGACCTTTCGACACCATATATTTT
CASRGPFDTIYF
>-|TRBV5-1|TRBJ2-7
TGCGCCAGCAGCTTGGCCCCGGGAGCCTACGAGCAGTACTTC
CASSLAPGAYEQYF
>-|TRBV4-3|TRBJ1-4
TGCGCCAGCAGCCAGGAGAGCGGGACGGGAGATGAAAAACTGTTTTTT
CASSQESGTGDEKLFF
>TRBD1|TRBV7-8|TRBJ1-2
TGTGCCAGCAGCCTAGAGGGACAGGGGGCGAACTATGGCTACACCTTC
CASSLEGQGANYGYTF
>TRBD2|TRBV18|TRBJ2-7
TGTGCCAGCTCACCTGGGGGGGACCTAAGAGGCGAGCAGTACTTC
CASSPGGDLRGEQYF
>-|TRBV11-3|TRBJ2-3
TGTGCCAGCAGCTTAGCGGGGAGGAAAGATACGCAGTATTTT
CASSLAGRKDTQYF
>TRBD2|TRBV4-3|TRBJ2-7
TGCGCCAGCAGCCCAAGTAGCGGGAGGAGCTCCTACGAGCAGTACTTC
CASSPSSGRSSYEQYF
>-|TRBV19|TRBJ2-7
TGTGCCAGTAGTAGGGAGTCCTACGAGCAGTACTTC
CASSRESYEQYF
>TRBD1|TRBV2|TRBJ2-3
TGTGCCAGCAGTTGGAACAGGGGAGATACGCAGTATTTT
CASSWNRGDTQYF
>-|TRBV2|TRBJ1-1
TGTGCCAGCAGTGAAGCGAGGGAGGGCGCTGAAGCTTTCTTT
CASSEAREGAEAFF
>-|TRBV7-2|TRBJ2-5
TGTGCCAGCAGCGGCCGGGACCCAACGGAGACCCAGTACTTC
CASSGRDPTETQYF
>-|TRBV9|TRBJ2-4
TGTGCCAGCAGCGTGGGGATGGACAGAACCTACAAAAACATTCAGTACTTC
CASSVGMDRTYKNIQYF
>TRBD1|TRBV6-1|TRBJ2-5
TGTGCCAGCAACCGACAGGGGGCAGAGACCCAGTACTTC
CASNRQGAETQYF
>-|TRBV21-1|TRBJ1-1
TGTGCCAGCGGCCAGGAGGGGGATTTGAACACTGAAGCTTTCTTT
CASGQEGDLNTEAFF
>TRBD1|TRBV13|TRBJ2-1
TGTGCCAGCAGCTTTAGGGTCGGGACAGGCAGAAGCAATGAGCAGTTCTTC
CASSFRVGTGRSNEQFF
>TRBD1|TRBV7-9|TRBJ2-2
TGTGCCAGCAGCCCCGAGACAGGGGGCACCGGGGAGCTGTTTTTT
CASSPETGGTGELFF
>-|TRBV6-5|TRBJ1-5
TGTGCCAGTGCCGGGTCCTACGGGCAGCCCCAGCATTTT
CASAGSYGQPQHF
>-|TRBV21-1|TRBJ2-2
TGTGCCAGCAGCAAAGGGTCCTACACCGGGGAGCTGTTTTTT
CASSKGSYTGELFF
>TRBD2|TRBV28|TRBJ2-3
TGTGCCAGCAGTTTATTTGGGGTAGCGGGGCGGAGAAACACAGATACGCAGTATTTT
CASSLFGVAGRRNTDTQYF
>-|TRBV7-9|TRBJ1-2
TGTGCCAGCAGCCAAAAAGGAGGCTATGGCTACACCTTC
CASSQKGGYGYTF
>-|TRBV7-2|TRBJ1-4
TGTGCCAGCAGCTCGTCCTTCGGTGCAACTAATGAAAAACTGTTTTTT
CASSSSFGATNEKLFF
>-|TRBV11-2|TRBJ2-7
TGTGCCAGCAGCTTTTATACGCATTCCTACGAGCAGTACTTC
CASSFYTHSYEQYF
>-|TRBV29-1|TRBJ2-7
TGCAGCGTCGCCGGGAGGACAGGGTTTTATGCGGACGAGCAGTACTTC
CSVAGRTGFYADEQYF
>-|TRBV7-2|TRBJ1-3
TGTGCCAGCAGCTCCCTCGGGGACTCCACTGGAAACACCATATATTTT
CASSSLGDSTGNTIYF